One sample yielded the 26 T cell receptor beta chains listed below, sequenced in a study of T cell responses to AZD1222 COVID-19 vaccine. The protocol was immunoSEQ multiplex PCR, while the TCRdb copy is restricted to in-frame clones and leaves out a portion. The sample lists some 150,000 clones, 91% occurring once. Sample: peripheral blood, taken on day 0 of AZD1222 vaccination. The source of these receptors is an adult in good health.

The rearrangement joins TRBV12-3 or TRBV12-4 to TRBJ2-7; D unresolved. The CDR3 has 13 amino acids. Deletions cut 2 bases from V and 5 bases from J, with 10 bases between. Written as DNA, the CDR3 is TGTGCCAGCAGTTTACTGGCATGGCACGAGCAGTACTTC. It yields the protein CASSLLAWHEQYF.

The chain links TRBV28 to TRBJ2-7, with 7 bases matching TRBD2. V shed 6 bases and J 7 bases; nucleotides not matched to a gene: 3. This CDR3 spans 11 amino acids. Per germline, CDR1 MDHEN and CDR2 SYDVKM. The CDR3 DNA reads TGTGCCAGCAGCACTAGCGATGAGCAGTACTTC. The encoded protein is CASSTSDEQYF.

The rearrangement joins TRBV11-2 to TRBJ2-2, with 16 bases that match TRBD2. CDR1 SGHAT and CDR2 FQNNGV come from the germline V gene. Trimming at V came to 3 bases and at J to 7 bases, leaving 11 bases not matched to a gene. The CDR3 consists of 19 residues. The CDR3 sequence is CASSLGLAGGPIGSGELFF. The CDR3 bases are TGTGCCAGCAGCTTGGGACTAGCGGGAGGGCCGATCGGAAGCGGGGAGCTGTTTTTT. The full variable domain, with the rest looked up from reference TRBV11-2 and TRBJ2-2, is EAGVAQSPRYKIIEKRQSVAFWCNPISGHATLYWYQQILGQGPKLLIQFQNNGVVDDSQLPKDRFSAERLKGVDSTLKIQPAKLEDSAVYLCASSLGLAGGPIGSGELFFGEGSRLTVL.

The chain has TRBV6-1 and TRBJ2-7; D possibly corresponds to TRBD1 (6 bases). Looked up from germline, CDR1 is MNHNS and CDR2 is SASEGT. V was trimmed by 6 bases and J by 4 bases, leaving 13 bases between them. The CDR3 totals 13 residues. The CDR3 loop is CASRQGPIYEQYF. Written as DNA, the CDR3 is TGTGCCAGCAGACAGGGACCGATTTACGAGCAGTACTTC.

V gene TRBV5-4 combines with J gene TRBJ1-2; TRBD1 might be the D (6 bases). The CDR3 is made up of 16 amino acids. Trimming removed 3 bases from V and 4 bases from J, with 19 bases in between. Germline V gene data show CDR1 as SGHNT and CDR2 as YYREEE (reference sequence). Written as DNA, the CDR3 is TGTGCCAGCAGCTCGGCCGGTGACAGGAGGACCTATGGCTACACCTTC. Translated, it gives CASSSAGDRRTYGYTF.

The genes are TRBV18 and TRBJ1-5; D may be TRBD1 (5 bases). This CDR3 spans 13 amino acids. CDR1 and CDR2 from the germline V gene are KGHSH and LQKENI. The V gene lost 3 bases and the J gene lost 7 bases, with 10 bases spanning the gap. The CDR3 DNA reads as TGTGCCAGCTCACCTGAGGGGTTGCAGCCCCAGCATTTT. It yields the protein CASSPEGLQPQHF.

This clone was observed a single time. V is TRBV4-2 and J is TRBJ1-1, with 11 positions matching TRBD1. The CDR3 consists of 15 residues. Trimming cost V 3 bases and J 3 bases; bases outside gene matches: 3. CDR1 is LGHNA and CDR2 is YNFKEQ in the germline V gene. CDR3 DNA sequence: TGTGCCAGCAGCCAGATGGGACAGGGGGACACTGAAGCTTTCTTT. It is translated as CASSQMGQGDTEAFF.

V usage is TRBV9 and J usage is TRBJ2-1, with 7 bases that match TRBD2. The CDR3 loop spans 16 amino acids. The V gene end was trimmed by 4 bases and the J gene end by 6 bases; junction bases not matched to a gene: 13. CDR1 is SGDLS, CDR2 YYNGEE, per germline. CDR3 amino acids: CASSQLPGTTINEQFF. The CDR3, as DNA: TGTGCCAGCAGCCAACTCCCCGGGACTACCATCAATGAGCAGTTCTTC.

The V gene is TRBV6-5, the J gene TRBJ1-1, with no clear D. Germline CDR1 MNHEY, CDR2 SVGAGI. Deletions cut 7 bases from V and 2 bases from J, with 14 bases between. This CDR3 contains 14 residues. In DNA, the CDR3 is TGTGCCAGCACCCGAGTCCGGGGTAACACTGAAGCTTTCTTT. Translation gives CASTRVRGNTEAFF.

This clone has a handful of counts. The rearrangement joins TRBV29-1 to TRBJ2-7; TRBD1 matches 8 bases. The CDR3 contains 13 residues. V lost 7 bases and J lost 6; bases outside the gene matches: 11. Germline CDR1 reads SQVTM; CDR2 reads ANQGSEA. Here the CDR3 DNA reads TGCAGCGCAGGACAGGGAGGTTTTGCCGAGCAGTACTTC. Protein product: CSAGQGGFAEQYF.

This clone came up once. In DNA, the CDR3 is TGCGCCAGCAGTGAGTCATACAGGGGTAAACAGTTCTTC. Amino acids: CASSESYRGKQFF. The chain carries TRBV10-1 and TRBJ2-1, with TRBD1 matching over 7 bases. In germline, CDR1 is WNHNN, CDR2 SYGVQD (reference sequence). The CDR3 sequence is 13 residues long. With 0 bases clipped from V and 13 bases from J, the junction kept 6 bases outside the gene matches.

CDR3 sequence: CASSLGQTNYGYTF. For the CDR3, the DNA is TGTGCCAGCAGTTTAGGCCAGACGAACTATGGCTACACCTTC. The chain employs TRBV28 and TRBJ1-2; D not certain. Germline CDR1 reads MDHEN; CDR2 reads SYDVKM. The CDR3 covers 14 residues. V was pared by 2 bases and J by 2 bases, with 9 bases between.

The CDR3 here is CASSIGLVGETQYF. The DNA for the CDR3 is TGTGCCAGCAGTATAGGACTAGTTGGGGAGACCCAGTACTTC. This chain connects TRBV6-5 to TRBJ2-5; 7 positions agree with TRBD2. The CDR3 is made up of 14 amino acids. Looked up from germline, CDR1 is MNHEY and CDR2 is SVGAGI. J lost 5 bases, V lost 5 bases, and 8 bases had no gene match.

The chain joins TRBV28 to TRBJ1-5, with D possibly being TRBD1 (5 bases). Deletions cut 3 bases from V and 0 bases from J, with 12 bases between. The V gene's germline CDR1 is MDHEN and CDR2 SYDVKM. The CDR3 is 16 residues long. The chain's CDR3 is CASSFFQGISNQPQHF. The CDR3 coding sequence is TGTGCCAGCAGTTTTTTCCAGGGTATTAGCAATCAGCCCCAGCATTTT.

V is TRBV24-1 and J is TRBJ1-2, with a possible D match to TRBD1 (5 bases). Between the trimmed V and J ends, which lost 5 bases and 5 bases, there was a span of 11 bases. This CDR3 has 13 residues. The germline V gene encodes CDR1 KGHDR and CDR2 SFDVKD. The CDR3 reads CATSGGEEYGYTF. CDR3 DNA: TGTGCCACCAGTGGGGGGGAAGAGTATGGCTACACCTTC.

The CDR3 DNA reads as TGTGCCTGGAGTGACCCAGGGAGGGGGCGCGAAGGGAAAGCCAAAAACATTCAGTACTTC. The encoded protein is CAWSDPGRGREGKAKNIQYF. This sequence joins TRBV30 and TRBJ2-4; D tentatively fits TRBD1 or TRBD2 (7 bases each). Germline CDR1 GTSNPN, CDR2 SVGIG (reference sequence). Trimming removed 1 base at V and 0 bases at J, with 25 bases between. CDR3 length: 20 amino acids.

The chain is built from TRBV28 and TRBJ1-5, with a weak D call TRBD1 (5 bases). Germline V lookup: CDR1 MDHEN, CDR2 SYDVKM. The V gene lost 8 bases and the J gene lost 4 bases, with 12 bases spanning the gap. The CDR3 has 13 residues. CDR3 residues: CASQAQVNQPQHF. The CDR3, as DNA: TGTGCCAGCCAGGCACAGGTTAATCAGCCCCAGCATTTT.

The rearrangement links TRBV28 to TRBJ2-7; D unclear. V lost 4 bases, J lost 2 bases, and 12 bases lay in between. There are 14 residues in the CDR3. Germline V gene sequence: CDR1 MDHEN, CDR2 SYDVKM. Here the CDR3 reads CASSSLAGTYEQYF. In nucleotides, the CDR3 is TGTGCCAGCAGTTCATTGGCTGGCACCTACGAGCAGTACTTC. The variable domain in full, completed from reference TRBV28 and TRBJ2-7, reads DVKVTQSSRYLVKRTGEKVFLECVQDMDHENMFWYRQDPGLGLRLIYFSYDVKMKEKGDIPEGYSVSREKKERFSLILESASTNQTSMYLCASSSLAGTYEQYFGPGTRLTVT.

This clone has a single count. V and J are TRBV19 and TRBJ1-5; 8 bases match TRBD1. CDR3 length: 16 residues. CDR1 LNHDA and CDR2 SQIVND come from the germline V gene (reference sequence). The J segment lost 0 bases and the V segment lost 9 bases, leaving 10 bases of the junction unmatched. The DNA of the CDR3 is TGTGCCAGCGGAGGCAGGGGGCTGTATAGCAATCAGCCCCAGCATTTT. It encodes CASGGRGLYSNQPQHF.

The chain has TRBV28 and TRBJ1-2, with a tentative D call TRBD1 (5 bases). The V gene lost 1 base and the J gene lost 6 bases, with 12 bases spanning the gap. CDR3 length equals 14 residues. Germline-derived CDR1 and CDR2 are MDHEN and SYDVKM. CDR3 region: CASSLSTLQDGYTF. CDR3 sequence (DNA): TGTGCCAGCAGTTTATCCACCCTACAGGATGGCTACACCTTC.

V and J are TRBV7-2 and TRBJ2-6, with a possible D match to TRBD1 (6 bases). Germline-derived CDR1 and CDR2 are SGHTA and FQGNSA. The CDR3 has 18 residues. V was trimmed by 2 bases and J by 2 bases, leaving 16 bases between them. CDR3: CASSLRRQGPAGANVLTF. The CDR3 bases are TGTGCCAGCAGCTTACGGCGGCAGGGGCCAGCTGGGGCCAACGTCCTGACTTTC.

This chain joins TRBV5-1 and TRBJ2-3; 12 bases agree with TRBD2. J lost 2 bases, V lost 1 base, and 8 bases had no gene match. Germline assignment: CDR1 SGHRS and CDR2 YFSETQ. The CDR3 covers 18 residues. CDR3: CASSLPSGRAGDTDTQYF. In DNA, the CDR3 is TGCGCCAGCAGCTTGCCTAGCGGGAGGGCCGGGGACACAGATACGCAGTATTTT. The full variable domain, in which reference TRBV5-1 and TRBJ2-3 provide the parts outside the CDR3, is KAGVTQTPRYLIKTRGQQVTLSCSPISGHRSVSWYQQTPGQGLQFLFEYFSETQRNKGNFPGRFSGRQFSNSRSEMNVSTLELGDSALYLCASSLPSGRAGDTDTQYFGPGTRLTVL.

This sequence joins TRBV13 and TRBJ2-7; TRBD1 agrees at 7 bases. This CDR3 contains 11 residues. Germline V CDR1 and CDR2: PRHDT, FYEKMQ (reference sequence). V gave up 5 bases and J gave up 6 bases; unmatched junction bases: 1. The CDR3 region has the DNA TGTGCCAGCAGCCCAGGGGGCGAGCAGTACTTC. Residues: CASSPGGEQYF.

This chain uses TRBV19 with TRBJ2-5, with 10 positions matching TRBD2. The CDR3 has 16 amino acids. CDR1 LNHDA and CDR2 SQIVND come from the germline V gene (reference sequence). Trimming cost V 3 bases and J 5 bases; bases outside gene matches: 9. DNA of the CDR3: TGTGCCAGTAGTATGTGGCTAGCGGGAGTCGGGGAGACCCAGTACTTC. Translation: CASSMWLAGVGETQYF.

The chain is built from TRBV6-5 and TRBJ2-2, with unresolved D. CDR3 size: 12 residues. In germline, CDR1 is MNHEY, CDR2 SVGAGI. Deletions cut 7 bases from V and 3 bases from J, with 6 bases between. Here the CDR3 reads CASILYTGELFF. The CDR3, as DNA: TGTGCCAGCATTCTCTACACCGGGGAGCTGTTTTTT.

V usage is TRBV20-1 and J usage is TRBJ1-2; D remains unclear. V dropped 6 bases and J dropped 7 bases, with 12 bases sitting between them. CDR1 and CDR2 (germline): DFQATT, SNEGSKA (reference sequence). The CDR3 is made up of 11 amino acids. The CDR3 region has the DNA TGCAGTGCCAAGTCCGACTTTGGCTACACCTTC. This codes for CSAKSDFGYTF.